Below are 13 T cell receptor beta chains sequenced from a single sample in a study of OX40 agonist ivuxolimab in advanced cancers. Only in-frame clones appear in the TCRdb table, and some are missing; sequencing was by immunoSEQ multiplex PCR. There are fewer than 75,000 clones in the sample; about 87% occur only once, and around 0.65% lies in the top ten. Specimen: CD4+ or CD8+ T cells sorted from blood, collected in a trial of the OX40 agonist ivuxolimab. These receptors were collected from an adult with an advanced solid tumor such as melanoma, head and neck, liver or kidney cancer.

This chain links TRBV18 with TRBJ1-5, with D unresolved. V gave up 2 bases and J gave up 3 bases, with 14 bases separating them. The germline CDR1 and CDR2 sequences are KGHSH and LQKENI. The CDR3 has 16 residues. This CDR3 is CASSPRPIFNNQPQHF. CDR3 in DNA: TGTGCCAGCTCACCAAGGCCCATCTTTAACAATCAGCCCCAGCATTTT. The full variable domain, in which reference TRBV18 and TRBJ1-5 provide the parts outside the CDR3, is NAGVMQNPRHLVRRRGQEARLRCSPMKGHSHVYWYRQLPEEGLKFMVYLQKENIIDESGMPKERFSAEFPKEGPSILRIQQVVRGDSAAYFCASSPRPIFNNQPQHFGDGTRLSIL.

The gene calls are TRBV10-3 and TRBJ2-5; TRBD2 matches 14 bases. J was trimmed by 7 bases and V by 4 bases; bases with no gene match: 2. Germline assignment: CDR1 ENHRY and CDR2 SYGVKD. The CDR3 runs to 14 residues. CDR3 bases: TGTGCCATCAGTGCAGGACTAGCGGGAGGGACCCAGTACTTC. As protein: CAISAGLAGGTQYF.

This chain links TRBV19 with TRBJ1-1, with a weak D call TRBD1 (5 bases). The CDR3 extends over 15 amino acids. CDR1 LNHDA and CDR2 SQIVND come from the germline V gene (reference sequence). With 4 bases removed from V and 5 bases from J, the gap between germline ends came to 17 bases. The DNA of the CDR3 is TGTGCCAGTAGTAGGGGCCAAGGGTGGGGAACTGAAGCTTTCTTT. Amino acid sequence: CASSRGQGWGTEAFF.

CDR3 sequence: CASSQDSRETQYF. CDR3 coding DNA: TGTGCCAGCAGCCAAGATTCACGCGAGACCCAGTACTTC. This sequence joins TRBV4-2 and TRBJ2-5; D call uncertain. V lost 0 bases and J lost 5, with 7 bases in between. Looked up from germline, CDR1 is LGHNA and CDR2 is YNFKEQ. The CDR3 extends over 13 amino acids.

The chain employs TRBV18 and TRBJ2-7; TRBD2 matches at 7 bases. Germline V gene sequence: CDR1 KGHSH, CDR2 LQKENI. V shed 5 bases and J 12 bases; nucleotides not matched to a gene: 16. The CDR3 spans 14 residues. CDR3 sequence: CASSSGAGTTNPYF. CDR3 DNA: TGTGCCAGCTCATCCGGAGCCGGGACTACCAATCCGTACTTC.

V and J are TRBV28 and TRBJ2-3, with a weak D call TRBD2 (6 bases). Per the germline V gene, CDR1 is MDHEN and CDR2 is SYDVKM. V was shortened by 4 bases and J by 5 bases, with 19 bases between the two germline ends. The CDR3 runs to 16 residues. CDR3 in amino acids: CASSWFGRPGRDTQYF. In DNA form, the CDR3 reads TGTGCCAGCAGTTGGTTCGGACGTCCCGGGAGAGATACGCAGTATTTT.

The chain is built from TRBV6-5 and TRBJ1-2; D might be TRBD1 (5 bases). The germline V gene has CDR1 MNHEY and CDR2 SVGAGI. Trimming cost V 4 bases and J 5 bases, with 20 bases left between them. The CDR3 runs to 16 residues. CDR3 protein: CASSSPLTRGDYGYTF. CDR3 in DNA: TGTGCCAGCAGTTCCCCCCTCACCCGGGGGGATTATGGCTACACCTTC.

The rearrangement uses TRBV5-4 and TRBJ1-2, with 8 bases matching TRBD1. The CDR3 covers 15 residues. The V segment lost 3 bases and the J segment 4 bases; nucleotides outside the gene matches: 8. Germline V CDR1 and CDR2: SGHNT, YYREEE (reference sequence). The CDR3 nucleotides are TGTGCCAGCAGCTGGGGACAGGAGTCTTTCTATGGCTACACCTTC. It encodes CASSWGQESFYGYTF.

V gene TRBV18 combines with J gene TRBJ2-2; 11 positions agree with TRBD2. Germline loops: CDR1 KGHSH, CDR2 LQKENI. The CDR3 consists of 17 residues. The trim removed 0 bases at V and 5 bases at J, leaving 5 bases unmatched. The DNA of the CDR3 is TGTGCCAGCTCACCACCGGGACTAGCGGCCTTTACCGGGGAGCTGTTTTTT. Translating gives CASSPPGLAAFTGELFF. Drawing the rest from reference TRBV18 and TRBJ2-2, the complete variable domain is NAGVMQNPRHLVRRRGQEARLRCSPMKGHSHVYWYRQLPEEGLKFMVYLQKENIIDESGMPKERFSAEFPKEGPSILRIQQVVRGDSAAYFCASSPPGLAAFTGELFFGEGSRLTVL.

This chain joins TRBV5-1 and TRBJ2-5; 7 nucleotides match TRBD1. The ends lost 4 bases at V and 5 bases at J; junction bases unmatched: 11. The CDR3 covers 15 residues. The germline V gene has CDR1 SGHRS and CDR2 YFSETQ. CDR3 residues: CASSILRGSEETQYF. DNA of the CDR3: TGCGCCAGCAGCATACTCAGGGGGAGCGAGGAGACCCAGTACTTC.

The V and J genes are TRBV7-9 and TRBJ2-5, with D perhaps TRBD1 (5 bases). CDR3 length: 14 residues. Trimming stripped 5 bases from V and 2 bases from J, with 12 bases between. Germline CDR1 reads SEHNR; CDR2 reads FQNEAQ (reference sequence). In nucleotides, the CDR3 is TGTGCCAGCAGCAGATCCGACAGTCAAGAGACCCAGTACTTC. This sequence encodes CASSRSDSQETQYF.

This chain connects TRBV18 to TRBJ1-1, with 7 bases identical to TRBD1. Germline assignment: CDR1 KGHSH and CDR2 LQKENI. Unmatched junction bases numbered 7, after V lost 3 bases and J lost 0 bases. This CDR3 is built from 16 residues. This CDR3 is CASSPSPTGMNTEAFF. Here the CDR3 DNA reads TGTGCCAGCTCACCTTCCCCGACAGGGATGAACACTGAAGCTTTCTTT. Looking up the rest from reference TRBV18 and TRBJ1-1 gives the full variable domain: NAGVMQNPRHLVRRRGQEARLRCSPMKGHSHVYWYRQLPEEGLKFMVYLQKENIIDESGMPKERFSAEFPKEGPSILRIQQVVRGDSAAYFCASSPSPTGMNTEAFFGQGTRLTVV.

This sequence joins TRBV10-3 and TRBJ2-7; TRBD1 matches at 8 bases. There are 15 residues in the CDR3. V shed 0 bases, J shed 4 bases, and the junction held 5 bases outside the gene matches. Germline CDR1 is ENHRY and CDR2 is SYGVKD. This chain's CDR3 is CAISESARGQYEQYF. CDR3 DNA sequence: TGTGCCATCAGTGAGTCGGCCAGGGGGCAATACGAGCAGTACTTC.